This TCR beta chain emerged from a study of post-analysis software for immune sequencing data. TCR beta cDNA libraries had unique molecular identifiers. TCRdb processed the PCR reads anew with MiXCR; each CDR3 protein has one entry. The data show hundreds of thousands of distinct CDR3 sequences, 44% seen once. The TCR sequence derives from a girl aged 5-17 years with multiple sclerosis. The sequenced sample consisted of blood.

The CDR3 DNA is TGTGCCAGCAGCTTTAGAGGGGGCCTCTCCTACAATGAGCAGTTCTTC. Translating gives CASSFRGGLSYNEQFF. The chain has TRBV13 and TRBJ2-1; 7 bases align to TRBD1. Germline CDR1 is PRHDT and CDR2 is FYEKMQ (reference sequence). This CDR3 is 16 amino acids long. V gave up 3 bases and J gave up 0 bases; unmatched junction bases: 5.